This T cell receptor beta chain was obtained from a study of Ad26.COV2.S vaccination and SARS-CoV-2 variants. Germline trimming cut 0 bases from V and 5 bases from J; bases unmatched to any gene: 3. The CDR3 length is 14 residues. Germline values: CDR1 MNHNS, CDR2 SASEGT. The data were produced by immunoSEQ multiplex PCR, yet TCRdb's version contains in-frame clones alone and is incomplete. Among roughly 700,000 clones, around 92% were seen once, and the ten largest hold approximately 1.5%. The sample's treatment: around 19 received Ad26.COV2.S at low or high dose, single or two shots; about 5 received placebo; per-sample allocation not given. Following the first vaccine or placebo injection, samples were taken on day 63.

The chain joins TRBV6-1 to TRBJ2-5; 7 positions agree with TRBD2. This TCR was recovered from a person aged 18-65 years who received the Ad26.COV2.S COVID-19 vaccine or a placebo. The input for sequencing was peripheral blood, taken in a trial of Ad26.COV2.S vaccine versus placebo. The CDR3 DNA sequence: TGTGCCAGCAGTGAAGCGCGGGGGAGGGAGACCCAGTACTTC. Amino acid sequence: CASSEARGRETQYF.